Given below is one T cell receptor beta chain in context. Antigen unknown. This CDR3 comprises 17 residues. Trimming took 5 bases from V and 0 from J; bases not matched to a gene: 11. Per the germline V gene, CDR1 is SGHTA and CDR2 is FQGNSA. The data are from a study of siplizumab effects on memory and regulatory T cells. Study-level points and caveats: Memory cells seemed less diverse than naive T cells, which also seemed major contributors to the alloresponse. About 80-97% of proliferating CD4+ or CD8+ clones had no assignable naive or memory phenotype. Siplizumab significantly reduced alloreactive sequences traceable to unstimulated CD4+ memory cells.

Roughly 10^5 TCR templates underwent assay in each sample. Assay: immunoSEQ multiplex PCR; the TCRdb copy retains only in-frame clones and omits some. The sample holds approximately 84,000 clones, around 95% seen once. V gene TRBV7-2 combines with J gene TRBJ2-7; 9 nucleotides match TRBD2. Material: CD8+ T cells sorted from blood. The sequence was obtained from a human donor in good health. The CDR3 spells CASSAKAGGGLSYEQYF. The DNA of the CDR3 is TGTGCCAGCAGCGCGAAAGCGGGAGGAGGCCTCTCCTACGAGCAGTACTTC. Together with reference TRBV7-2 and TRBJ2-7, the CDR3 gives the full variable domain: GAGVSQSPSNKVTEKGKDVELRCDPISGHTALYWYRQSLGQGLEFLIYFQGNSAPDKSGLPSDRFSAERTGGSVSTLTIQRTQQEDSAVYLCASSAKAGGGLSYEQYFGPGTRLTVT.